These 10 T cell receptor beta chains originate from one sample sequenced in a study of tissue T cells after allogeneic stem cell transplantation. The time point is: mouse harvest day 7 after allogeneic transplant. Each mouse received 10^7 T-cell-depleted marrow cells plus 10^6 splenic CD5+ T cells by tail vein. Clones were read by immunoSEQ multiplex PCR, and TCRdb kept only the in-frame ones, dropping some. The table includes some 6,000 clones, 42% detected once. The sequenced material came from skin. The source is a female BALB/c mouse given C57BL/6 T cells with graft-versus-host disease after an allogeneic hematopoietic cell transplant.

As to this clone: Gene names and germline refer to mouse. The read terminates 1 residue ahead of where the CDR3 ends, so the germline J gene completes it. This sequence joins TRBV16 and TRBJ1-2, with D unclear. The CDR3 extends over 13 amino acids. CDR1 and CDR2 from the germline V gene are SGHSA and FRNQAP. Trimming took off 0 bases at V and 2 bases at J, with 4 bases between the two ends. CDR3 DNA, as far as it was read: TGTGCAAGCAGCTTAGAGGGGAACTCCGACTACACC. This gives the protein CASSLEGNSDYT. The CDR3, in full, reads CASSLEGNSDYTF.

Only a few counts were recorded for this clone. The gene symbols are mouse symbols. The read comes to an end 1 residue before the CDR3 does, leaving the germline J gene to fill in the end. The chain links TRBV13-1 to TRBJ2-5; D is possibly TRBD2 (6 bases). There are 15 residues in the CDR3. V was clipped by 0 bases and J by 6 bases, with 14 bases between them. Germline V gene sequence: CDR1 NSHNY, CDR2 SYGAGN. The CDR3 is CASSDAPGAGDTQYF. The sequenced part of the CDR3 DNA is TGTGCCAGCAGTGATGCCCCTGGGGCCGGGGACACCCAGTAC.

Relative to its sample, this clone is medium-sized (0.01 to 0.1%). Mouse germline and gene names are used. The read terminates 1 residue ahead of where the CDR3 ends, so the germline J gene completes it. The chain links TRBV12-2 to TRBJ2-7; perhaps TRBD1 as D (5 bases). The CDR3 covers 13 residues. The V gene's germline CDR1 is SGHLS and CDR2 HYDKME. Trimming cost V 4 bases and J 3 bases, with 12 bases left between them. The sequenced part of the CDR3 DNA is TGTGCCAGCTCCCTCGGACAACTCTATGAACAGTAC. Encoded protein: CASSLGQLYEQY. The whole CDR3 is CASSLGQLYEQYF.

This clone has just a few counts. Each gene name is a mouse one. The read terminates 1 residue ahead of where the CDR3 ends, so the germline J gene completes it. The chain couples TRBV1 to TRBJ2-2; D gene uncertain. CDR1 is NSQYPW, CDR2 LRSPGD, per germline (reference sequence). The CDR3 contains 12 residues. V was trimmed by 6 bases and J by 0 bases, leaving 2 bases between them. The CDR3 loop reads CTCSPNTGQLYF. The DNA read from the CDR3 is TGCACCTGCAGCCCAAACACCGGGCAGCTCTAC.

By sample share, this clone is medium-sized (0.01 to 0.1%). These gene names are mouse names. The sequenced fragment ends 1 residue before the CDR3 boundary, so the rest is inferred from the germline J gene. The rearrangement uses TRBV13-1 and TRBJ2-7, with D possibly being TRBD2 (7 bases). The CDR3 totals 12 residues. CDR1 is NSHNY and CDR2 is SYGAGN in the germline V gene. Trimming left V 0 bases short and J 6 bases short, with 7 bases between. Partial CDR3 DNA: TGTGCCAGCAGTGATGGGGGGGCTGAACAGTAC. As protein: CASSDGGAEQY. The whole CDR3 protein reads CASSDGGAEQYF.

In regard to this clone: Mouse gene names apply. Read coverage stops 1 residue before the CDR3 terminus; the germline J gene supplies the remainder. This chain uses TRBV17 with TRBJ1-1; possible D gene TRBD1, 6 bases. The CDR3 extends over 13 amino acids. Germline V gene lookup returns CDR1 MNHDT and CDR2 YYDKIL. V was cut by 4 bases and J by 4 bases, with 10 bases left in between. CDR3 sequence: CASSNGGRTEVFF. The CDR3 DNA, read in part, is TGTGCTAGCAGTAACGGGGGGCGCACAGAAGTCTTC. The whole variable domain, remainder taken from reference TRBV17 and TRBJ1-1, is DTTVKQNPRYKLARVGKPVNLICSQTMNHDTMYWYQKKPNQAPKLLLFYYDKILNREADTFEKFQSSRPNNSFCSLYIGSAGLEYSAMYLCASSNGGRTEVFFGKGTRLTVV.

Concerning this clone itself: These gene names are mouse names. The read ends 1 residue before the CDR3 terminus; that terminus is restored from the germline J gene. The chain uses TRBV2 and TRBJ2-5; a possible D gene is TRBD1 (6 bases). Germline V CDR1 and CDR2: LGHNA, YSYQKL. The CDR3 spans 15 residues. The germline V and J ends were trimmed by 1 base and 2 bases, with 10 bases remaining between them. The CDR3 loop is CASSQAGTLQDTQYF. CDR3 bases read: TGTGCCAGCAGCCAAGCCGGGACACTCCAAGACACCCAGTAC.

Regarding this clone: The gene names given are mouse names. The read halts 1 residue ahead of the CDR3 end, with the missing end drawn from the germline J gene. V and J are TRBV1 and TRBJ2-3; D may correspond to TRBD1 or TRBD2 (6 bases each). Trimming shortened V by 1 base and J by 6 bases, and 8 bases separated the two germline ends. Per germline, CDR1 NSQYPW and CDR2 LRSPGD (reference sequence). The length of the CDR3 is 13 residues. The CDR3 reads CTCSAAGAETLYF. The sequenced part of the CDR3 DNA is TGCACCTGCAGTGCAGCGGGGGCCGAAACGCTGTAT.

This clone turned up a few times. Germline and genes: mouse. The read terminates 1 residue before the CDR3 end, so the remaining end is supplied by the germline J gene. This sequence joins TRBV14 and TRBJ1-3; 8 positions match TRBD1. The V gene end was trimmed by 4 bases and the J gene end by 0 bases; junction bases not matched to a gene: 3. This CDR3 region has 15 residues. Germline CDR1 SGHDT, CDR2 FRDEAV. This CDR3 reads CASSRRGLSGNTLYF. The covered CDR3 bases are TGTGCCAGCAGTCGCAGGGGGCTTTCTGGAAATACGCTCTAT.

Comment on this clone: Gene names are the mouse ones. Partial CDR3 DNA: TGTGCCAGCAGGAACAACAATTCGCCCCTCTAC. Translated, it gives CASRNNNSPLY. The full-length CDR3 reads as CASRNNNSPLYF. V gene TRBV19 combines with J gene TRBJ1-6; D not resolved. The CDR3 end is not reached by the read, which stops 1 residue before it; the germline J gene fills it in. TRBJ1-6 has ORF status, its function being uncertain. Per germline, CDR1 FNHDT and CDR2 SITEND (reference sequence). This CDR3 has 12 amino acids. Trimming removed 5 bases from V and 7 bases from J, with 7 bases in between.